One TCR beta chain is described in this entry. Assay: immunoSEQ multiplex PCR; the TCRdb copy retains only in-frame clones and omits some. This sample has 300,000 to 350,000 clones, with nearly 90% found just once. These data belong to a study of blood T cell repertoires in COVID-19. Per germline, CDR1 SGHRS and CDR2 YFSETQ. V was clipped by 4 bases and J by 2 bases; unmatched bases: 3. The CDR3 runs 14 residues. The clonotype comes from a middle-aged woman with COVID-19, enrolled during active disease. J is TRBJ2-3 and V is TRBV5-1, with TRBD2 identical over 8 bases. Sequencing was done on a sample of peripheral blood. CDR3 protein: CASSKTSATDTQYF. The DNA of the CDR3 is TGCGCCAGCAGCAAGACTAGCGCCACAGATACGCAGTATTTT.